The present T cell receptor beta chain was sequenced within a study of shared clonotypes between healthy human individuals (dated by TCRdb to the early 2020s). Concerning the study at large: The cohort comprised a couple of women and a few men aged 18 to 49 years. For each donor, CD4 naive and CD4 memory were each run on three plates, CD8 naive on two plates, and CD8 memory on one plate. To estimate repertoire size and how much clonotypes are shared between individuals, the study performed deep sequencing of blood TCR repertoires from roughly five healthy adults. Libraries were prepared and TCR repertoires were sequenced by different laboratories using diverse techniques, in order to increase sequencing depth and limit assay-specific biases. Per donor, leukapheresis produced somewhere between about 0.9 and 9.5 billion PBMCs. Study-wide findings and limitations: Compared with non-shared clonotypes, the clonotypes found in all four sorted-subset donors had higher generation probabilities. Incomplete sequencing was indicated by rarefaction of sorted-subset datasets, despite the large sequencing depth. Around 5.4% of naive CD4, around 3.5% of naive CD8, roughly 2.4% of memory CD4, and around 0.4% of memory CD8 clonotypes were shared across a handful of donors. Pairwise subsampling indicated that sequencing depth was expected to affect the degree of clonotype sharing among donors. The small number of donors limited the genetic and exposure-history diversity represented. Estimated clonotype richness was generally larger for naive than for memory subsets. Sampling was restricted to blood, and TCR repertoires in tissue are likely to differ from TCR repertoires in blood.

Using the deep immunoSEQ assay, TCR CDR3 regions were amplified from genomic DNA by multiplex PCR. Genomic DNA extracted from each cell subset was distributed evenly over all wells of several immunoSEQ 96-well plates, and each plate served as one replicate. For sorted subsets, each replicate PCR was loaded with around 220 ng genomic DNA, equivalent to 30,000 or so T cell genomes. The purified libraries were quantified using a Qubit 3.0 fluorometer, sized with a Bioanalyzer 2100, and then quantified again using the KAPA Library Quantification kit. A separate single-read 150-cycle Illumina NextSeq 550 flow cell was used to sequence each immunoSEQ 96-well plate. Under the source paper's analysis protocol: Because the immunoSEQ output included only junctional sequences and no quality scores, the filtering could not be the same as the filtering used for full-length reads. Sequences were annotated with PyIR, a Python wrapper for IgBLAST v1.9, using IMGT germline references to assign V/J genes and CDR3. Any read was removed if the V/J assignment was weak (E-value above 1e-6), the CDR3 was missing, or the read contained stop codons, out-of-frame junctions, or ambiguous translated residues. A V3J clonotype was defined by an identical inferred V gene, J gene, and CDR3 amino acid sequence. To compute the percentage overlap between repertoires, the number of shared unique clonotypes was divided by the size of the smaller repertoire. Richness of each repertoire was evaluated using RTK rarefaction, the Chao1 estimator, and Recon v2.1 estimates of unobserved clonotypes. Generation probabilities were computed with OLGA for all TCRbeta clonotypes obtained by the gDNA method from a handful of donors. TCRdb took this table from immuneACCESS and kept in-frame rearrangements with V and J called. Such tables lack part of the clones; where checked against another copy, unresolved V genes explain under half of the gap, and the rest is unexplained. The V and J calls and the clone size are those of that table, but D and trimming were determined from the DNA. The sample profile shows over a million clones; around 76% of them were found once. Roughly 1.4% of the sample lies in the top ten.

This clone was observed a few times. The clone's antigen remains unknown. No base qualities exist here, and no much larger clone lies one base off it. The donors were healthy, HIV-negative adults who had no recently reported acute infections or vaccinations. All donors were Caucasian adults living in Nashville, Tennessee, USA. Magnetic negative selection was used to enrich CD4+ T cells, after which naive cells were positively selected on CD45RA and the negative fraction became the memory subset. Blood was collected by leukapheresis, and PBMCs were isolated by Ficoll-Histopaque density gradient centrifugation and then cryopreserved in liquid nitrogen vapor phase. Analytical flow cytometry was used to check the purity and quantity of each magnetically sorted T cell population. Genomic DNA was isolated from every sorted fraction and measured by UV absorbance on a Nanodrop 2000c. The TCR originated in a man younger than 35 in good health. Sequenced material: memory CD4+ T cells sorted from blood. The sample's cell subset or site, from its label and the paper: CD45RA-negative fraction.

The base sequence is TGCGCCAGCAGACAAGGCGGACAGATGAACTATGGCTACACCTTC. It is translated as CASRQGGQMNYGYTF. The chain is encoded by TRBV5-1 joined to TRBJ1-2; a tentative D match to TRBD1 spans 6 bases. Between the V and J ends, shortened by 5 bases and 2 bases respectively, the junction contains 16 bases. Its CDR3 holds 15 amino acids, cysteine through phenylalanine. Only CDR3 DNA is held: 45 bases, read in frame from base 1. The germline V gene provides CDR1 SGHRS and CDR2 YFSETQ.